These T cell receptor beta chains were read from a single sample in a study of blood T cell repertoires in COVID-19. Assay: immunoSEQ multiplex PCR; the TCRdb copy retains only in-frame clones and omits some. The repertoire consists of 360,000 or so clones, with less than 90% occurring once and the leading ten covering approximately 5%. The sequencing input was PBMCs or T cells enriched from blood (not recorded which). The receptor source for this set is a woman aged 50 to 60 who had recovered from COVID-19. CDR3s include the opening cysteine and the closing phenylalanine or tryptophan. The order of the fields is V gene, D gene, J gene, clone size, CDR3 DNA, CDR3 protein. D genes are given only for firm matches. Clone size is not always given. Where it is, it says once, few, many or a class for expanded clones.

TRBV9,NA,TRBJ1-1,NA,TGTGCCAGCAGCGAATGGGAGGGGATGAACACTGAAGCTTTCTTT,CASSEWEGMNTEAFF
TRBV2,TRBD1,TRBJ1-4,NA,TGTGCCAGCATGGGGGGGACAGGAATAAATGAAAAACTGTTTTTT,CASMGGTGINEKLFF
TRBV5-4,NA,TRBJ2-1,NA,TGTGCCAGCAGCTTGGGGCAGGGGGGCGATGAGCAGTTCTTC,CASSLGQGGDEQFF
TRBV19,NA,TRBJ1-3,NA,TGTGCCAGTATTCCAGGCGGGCCGATTGGAAACACCATATATTTT,CASIPGGPIGNTIYF
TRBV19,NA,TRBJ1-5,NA,TGTGCCAGTAGTGATAGGGGGTATAGCAATCAGCCCCAGCATTTT,CASSDRGYSNQPQHF
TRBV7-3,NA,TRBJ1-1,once,TGTGCCAGCAGCTCCGGGATGAACACTGAAGCTTTCTTT,CASSSGMNTEAFF
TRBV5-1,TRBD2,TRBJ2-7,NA,TGCGCCAGCAGCACAGGGACTAGCGGGAGCTACGAGCAGTACTTC,CASSTGTSGSYEQYF
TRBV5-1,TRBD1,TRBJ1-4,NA,TGCGCCAGCAGAGGACAGGGGGTCGGTGATGAAAAACTGTTTTTT,CASRGQGVGDEKLFF
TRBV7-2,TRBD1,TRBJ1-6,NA,TGTGCCAGCAGCTTAGTGACAGGGGGCGGTTCACCCCTCCACTTT,CASSLVTGGGSPLHF
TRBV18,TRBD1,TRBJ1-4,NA,TGTGCCAGCTCACCTAGTCCAGGGGGGACTAATGAAAAACTGTTTTTT,CASSPSPGGTNEKLFF
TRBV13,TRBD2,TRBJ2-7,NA,TGTGCCAGCAGCTTAGCGGGGGGGCGGGACGAGCAGTACTTC,CASSLAGGRDEQYF
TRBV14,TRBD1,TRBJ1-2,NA,TGTGCCAGCAGCCAAGAACAGGGGGCGGAGGGCTACACCTTC,CASSQEQGAEGYTF
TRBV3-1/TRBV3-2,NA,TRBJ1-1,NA,TGTGCCAGCAGGCAGGCGGGGGGAAACACTGAAGCTTTCTTT,CASRQAGGNTEAFF
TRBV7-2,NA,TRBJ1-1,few,TGTGCCAGCAGCTTAGACAATTTCACTGAAGCTTTCTTT,CASSLDNFTEAFF
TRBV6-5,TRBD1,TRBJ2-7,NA,TGTGCCAGCAGTTACAGGGGGCGGTTTCGTTTCGAGCAGTACTTC,CASSYRGRFRFEQYF
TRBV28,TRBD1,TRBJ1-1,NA,TGTGCCAGCAGTTTGGACAGGGCTAAAACTTTCTTT,CASSLDRAKTFF
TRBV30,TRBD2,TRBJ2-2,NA,TGTGCCTGGAGTGTACTTGCGGGAGTCTCCGGGGAGCTGTTTTTT,CAWSVLAGVSGELFF
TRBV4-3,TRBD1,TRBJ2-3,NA,TGCGCCAGCAGCCAAGGACAGGGGAGGTTTGGGGGTACGCAGTATTTT,CASSQGQGRFGGTQYF
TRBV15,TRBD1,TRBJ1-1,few,TGTGCCACCAGCAGACCGGGACAGGGGAACACTGAAGCTTTCTTT,CATSRPGQGNTEAFF
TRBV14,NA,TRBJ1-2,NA,TGTGCCAGCAGCTCAAATCCCGGGGGGCGAGTGACTACTTCAGGCTACACCTTC,CASSSNPGGRVTTSGYTF
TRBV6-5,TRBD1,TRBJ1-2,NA,TGTGCCAGCAGTCCACGGACAGGGGGCGCTGGCTACACCTTC,CASSPRTGGAGYTF
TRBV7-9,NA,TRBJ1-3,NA,TGTGCCAGCAGCACCAGTGGAAACACCATATATTTT,CASSTSGNTIYF
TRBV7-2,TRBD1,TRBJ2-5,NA,TGTGCCAGCAGCGAGGGGGCTGATCTGGGCCAAGAGACCCAGTACTTC,CASSEGADLGQETQYF
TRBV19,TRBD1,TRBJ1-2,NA,TGTGCCAGCAAATTAACAGGGGAGCCAGGCTATGGCTACACCTTC,CASKLTGEPGYGYTF
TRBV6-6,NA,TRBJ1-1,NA,TGTGCCAGCAGTTCCGGATCCGGGGGAGACTCTGAAGCTTTCTTT,CASSSGSGGDSEAFF
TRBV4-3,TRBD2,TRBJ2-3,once,TGCGCCAGCAGCCAACTCATGACTAGCGCTAGCACAGATACGCAGTATTTT,CASSQLMTSASTDTQYF
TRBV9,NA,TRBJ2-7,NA,TGTGCCAGCATACGGACTGGGAGCTCCTACGAGCAGTACTTC,CASIRTGSSYEQYF